A single sample gave rise to the 26 T cell receptor beta chains below, sequenced in a study of blood T cells in healthy people across ages. Then a second PCR, running about 6 to 11 cycles, was carried out with a sample-barcoded 5' primer and a J-beta primer mix. TCRdb reanalysed the 5' RACE reads using MiXCR and keeps one entry per CDR3 protein. The data show about 690,000 distinct CDR3 sequences, roughly 43% seen once. What was sequenced was blood. The receptors here all came from a man older than 75 in good health.

V gene TRBV20-1 combines with J gene TRBJ2-7; TRBD1 is a possible D gene (6 bases). V was pared by 3 bases and J by 5 bases, with 14 bases between. Germline V CDR1 and CDR2: DFQATT, SNEGSKA (reference sequence). The CDR3 consists of 13 residues. The CDR3 DNA is TGCAGTGCTAGTAGTCAGGGGTTAAACGAGCAGTACTTC. It specifies CSASSQGLNEQYF.

The gene calls are TRBV6-6 and TRBJ1-1, with D hard to call. Trimming pared 1 base from V and 1 base from J, leaving 7 bases between. CDR1 is MNHNY, CDR2 SVGAGI, per germline (reference sequence). The CDR3 sequence is 14 residues long. The DNA for the CDR3 is TGTGCCAGCAGTTACTTCGGCGCGAACACTGAAGCTTTCTTT. Translating gives CASSYFGANTEAFF.

This clonotype was recorded a few times. This chain joins TRBV6-1 and TRBJ2-1, with TRBD2 matching 8 bases. V lost 7 bases and J lost 5; bases outside the gene matches: 4. Germline assignment: CDR1 MNHNS and CDR2 SASEGT. This CDR3 comprises 13 residues. For the CDR3, the DNA is TGTGCCAGCAACCGGGGGGGGAACAATGAGCAGTTCTTC. The encoded protein is CASNRGGNNEQFF.

The chain carries TRBV7-2 and TRBJ1-6; D unclear. V lost 1 base to trimming and J lost 6 bases, with 7 bases between them. This CDR3 spans 14 amino acids. From germline, CDR1 is SGHTA and CDR2 FQGNSA. CDR3 in DNA: TGTGCCAGCAGCTTAGACGGGGTTAATTCACCCCTCCACTTT. Residues: CASSLDGVNSPLHF.

The chain couples TRBV6-5 to TRBJ2-5, with 14 bases matching TRBD2. CDR3 size: 16 residues. With V trimmed by 2 bases and J by 11 bases, 10 bases remained unmatched. Germline CDR1 reads MNHEY; CDR2 reads SVGAGI. The CDR3, as DNA: TGTGCCAGCAGTTACCGAAGGACTAGCGGGAGGTATGAGCAGTACTTC. Amino acids: CASSYRRTSGRYEQYF.

The rearrangement links TRBV20-1 to TRBJ2-2; D not certain. Germline CDR1 DFQATT, CDR2 SNEGSKA (reference sequence). The CDR3 has 14 residues. V lost 3 bases and J 5 bases, leaving 13 bases between the germline ends. CDR3 region: CSASSQSFTGELFF. CDR3 DNA sequence: TGCAGTGCTAGTTCCCAGTCGTTTACCGGGGAGCTGTTTTTT.

At least ten counts were recorded for this clonotype. The genes are TRBV7-2 and TRBJ2-3; D unresolved. The V end was cut by 2 bases, the J end by 2 bases, with 11 bases between. The CDR3 is made up of 15 amino acids. Germline CDR1 and CDR2: SGHTA and FQGNSA. CDR3 protein: CASSLTEWSTDTQYF. The CDR3 DNA reads as TGTGCCAGCAGCTTAACTGAGTGGTCCACAGATACGCAGTATTTT.

In its sample, this clonotype was seen many times. CDR3 amino acids: CSAARDVYNEQFF. The CDR3 nucleotides are TGCAGCGCTGCACGGGATGTCTACAATGAGCAGTTCTTC. V is TRBV29-1 and J is TRBJ2-1; weak D call: TRBD2 (5 bases). Trimming stripped 7 bases from V and 3 bases from J, with 13 bases between. Looked up from germline, CDR1 is SQVTM and CDR2 is ANQGSEA. This CDR3 contains 13 residues.

The rearrangement joins TRBV9 to TRBJ2-1; 9 bases map to TRBD2. V lost 4 bases to trimming and J lost 2 bases; unmatched junction nucleotides: 10. CDR1 SGDLS and CDR2 YYNGEE come from the germline V gene. This CDR3 region has 17 residues. The CDR3 protein is CASSPRPLAGPYNEQFF. In nucleotides, the CDR3 is TGTGCCAGCAGCCCCCGACCTCTAGCGGGGCCCTACAATGAGCAGTTCTTC.

The chain has TRBV12-3 or TRBV12-4 and TRBJ2-5; D remains ambiguous. The CDR3 length is 14 residues. Trimming took off 6 bases at V and 2 bases at J, with 13 bases between the two ends. CDR3 in amino acids: CASSPGAQQETQYF. The CDR3 region has the DNA TGTGCCAGCAGCCCCGGAGCACAGCAAGAGACCCAGTACTTC.

The rearrangement joins TRBV5-1 to TRBJ2-1; 9 bases are shared with TRBD2. The CDR3 length is 15 residues. Trimming removed 3 bases from V and 5 bases from J; junction bases left unmatched: 6. CDR1 and CDR2 from the germline V gene are SGHRS and YFSETQ. The CDR3 loop reads CASSSRTSANNEQFF. CDR3 bases: TGCGCCAGCAGCTCGCGGACTAGCGCTAACAATGAGCAGTTCTTC.

Comments on this clonotype: Compared with germline, one end of the junction differs, possibly owing to a read error. The genes are TRBV7-2 and TRBJ2-5; D call uncertain. The length of the CDR3 is 11 residues. CDR1 is SGHTA, CDR2 FQGNSA, per germline. As DNA, the CDR3 is TGTGTCAGCAGCAATTTCGAGACCCAGTACTTC. As protein: CVSSNFETQYF.

The gene calls are TRBV7-2 and TRBJ2-5; perhaps TRBD2 as D (7 bases). CDR3 length: 15 residues. CDR1 and CDR2 (germline): SGHTA, FQGNSA. V was clipped by 5 bases and J by 5 bases, with 18 bases between them. The CDR3 coding sequence is TGTGCCAGCAGCCTAGGGGGGGGTCGAGGGGAGACCCAGTACTTC. As protein: CASSLGGGRGETQYF.

The V and J genes are TRBV5-6 and TRBJ2-1; TRBD2 is a possible D gene (7 bases). The germline V and J ends were trimmed by 1 base and 6 bases, with 14 bases remaining between them. The germline CDR1 and CDR2 sequences are SGHDT and YYEEEE. CDR3 length: 15 amino acids. CDR3: CASSLRRGPFNEQFF. CDR3 coding DNA: TGTGCCAGCAGCTTGCGGCGGGGGCCGTTCAATGAGCAGTTCTTC.

This clonotype was seen at least ten times. The chain couples TRBV3-1 to TRBJ2-5, with D possibly being TRBD2 (6 bases). Germline assignment: CDR1 LGHDT and CDR2 YNNKEL (reference sequence). The length of the CDR3 is 16 residues. V lost 1 base and J 1 base, leaving 13 bases between the germline ends. CDR3 bases: TGTGCCAGCAGCCAAGTTCCAGCGGGTGTCCAAGAGACCCAGTACTTC. Translated, it gives CASSQVPAGVQETQYF.

This clonotype is a singleton in its sample. The V call is TRBV11-2, the J call TRBJ2-5; D perhaps matches TRBD1 (6 bases). Germline V gives CDR1 SGHAT, CDR2 FQNNGV. V was shortened by 5 bases and J by 4 bases, with 23 bases between the two germline ends. This CDR3 has 17 amino acids. This CDR3 reads CASSRGGHTSYIETQYF. CDR3 bases: TGTGCCAGCAGCCGAGGGGGACACACTAGTTATATAGAGACCCAGTACTTC.

This clonotype was counted a few times. The chain carries TRBV6-2 or TRBV6-3 and TRBJ2-5; 7 nucleotides line up with TRBD1. Trimming took 7 bases from V and 2 from J; bases not matched to a gene: 7. CDR1 and CDR2 from the germline V gene are MNHEY and SVGEGT. The CDR3 consists of 14 residues. The CDR3: CASTQDRRQETQYF. As DNA, the CDR3 is TGTGCCAGCACCCAGGACAGGAGACAAGAGACCCAGTACTTC.

To note about this clonotype: Germline and junction disagree at one end, which may indicate a read error. V usage is TRBV2 and J usage is TRBJ2-1, with D hard to call. The CDR3 is 13 residues long. Germline CDR1 and CDR2: SNHLY and FYNNEI. DNA of the CDR3: TGTGTCAGCAGCCCGATCGATGACAATGAGCAGTTCTTC. This translates into CVSSPIDDNEQFF.

The chain has TRBV6-5 and TRBJ1-1; D may be TRBD1 (5 bases). The CDR3 extends over 14 amino acids. V was clipped by 0 bases and J by 0 bases, with 5 bases between them. CDR1 and CDR2 (germline): MNHEY, SVGAGI. CDR3 in DNA: TGTGCCAGCAGTTACTCACAGGTGAACACTGAAGCTTTCTTT. It translates to CASSYSQVNTEAFF.

The table lists this clonotype with a count of one. One end of the junction fails to match germline, which may point to a read error. V gene TRBV20-1 combines with J gene TRBJ2-1, with D maybe TRBD2 (7 bases). This CDR3 is built from 13 residues. Per germline, CDR1 DFQATT and CDR2 SNEGSKA (reference sequence). Here the CDR3 reads CSAVTGPNGGQLF. The CDR3 DNA is TGCAGTGCTGTCACCGGACCGAACGGGGGGCAGCTCTTC.

In its sample, this clonotype was seen a few times. The chain links TRBV5-1 to TRBJ2-2, with D maybe TRBD1 (6 bases). In germline, CDR1 is SGHRS, CDR2 YFSETQ. The CDR3 contains 15 residues. The ends were cut back, 2 bases at V and 4 bases at J, with 12 bases in the middle. CDR3 amino acids: CASSFSGEGTGELFF. The CDR3 region has the DNA TGCGCCAGCAGCTTTTCAGGGGAAGGCACCGGGGAGCTGTTTTTT.

This sequence joins TRBV9 and TRBJ2-1, with D possibly being TRBD1 or TRBD2 (5 bases each). Trimming shortened V by 2 bases and J by 2 bases, and 8 bases separated the two germline ends. This CDR3 spans 14 amino acids. Germline V gene lookup returns CDR1 SGDLS and CDR2 YYNGEE. The CDR3 nucleotides are TGTGCCAGCAGCGTGGGGGAGCCCTACAATGAGCAGTTCTTC. Amino acid sequence: CASSVGEPYNEQFF.

In its sample, this clonotype was seen many times. The chain carries TRBV4-2 and TRBJ2-2, with 7 bases aligning to TRBD2. With V trimmed by 0 bases and J by 3 bases, 10 bases remained unmatched. This CDR3 has 18 amino acids. CDR1 and CDR2 (germline): LGHNA, YNFKEQ. The CDR3 is CASSQDPGGGTYTGELFF. DNA of the CDR3: TGTGCCAGCAGCCAAGATCCGGGCGGGGGAACCTACACCGGGGAGCTGTTTTTT.

This clonotype has only a few counts. The J gene is TRBJ1-6, the V gene TRBV4-2, with D hard to call. CDR3 length: 18 amino acids. The germline V gene has CDR1 LGHNA and CDR2 YNFKEQ. V was cut by 4 bases and J by 4 bases, with 20 bases left in between. CDR3 bases: TGTGCCAGCAGCCCGAAGCGGGAGGGCCACGAATATAATTCACCCCTCCACTTT. Amino acids: CASSPKREGHEYNSPLHF.

The V gene is TRBV4-2, the J gene TRBJ2-5, with no clear D. CDR1 is LGHNA, CDR2 YNFKEQ, per germline. This CDR3 spans 13 amino acids. With 1 base removed from V and 5 bases from J, the gap between germline ends came to 8 bases. CDR3 coding DNA: TGTGCCAGCAGCCAAGGGTCGGCGGAGACCCAGTACTTC. This sequence encodes CASSQGSAETQYF.

The CDR3 protein is CSARDQGYAEAFF. In DNA, the CDR3 is TGCAGTGCTAGAGATCAAGGGTATGCTGAAGCTTTCTTT. The chain recombines TRBV20-1 with TRBJ1-1, with D unclear. This CDR3 has 13 residues. V lost 0 bases and J lost 6, with 11 bases in between. CDR1 is DFQATT, CDR2 SNEGSKA, per germline (reference sequence).